Listed below are T cell receptor beta chains from one sample, sequenced in a study of T cell responses to AZD1222 COVID-19 vaccine. Using immunoSEQ multiplex PCR, the repertoire was profiled, and TCRdb retains in-frame clones only, with some absent. The repertoire consists of 70,000 or so clones, with 80% occurring once and the leading ten covering roughly 12%. The sequencing here drew on peripheral blood, taken on day 0 of AZD1222 vaccination. These receptors were taken from an adult in good health. CDR3s include the opening cysteine and the closing phenylalanine or tryptophan. D genes are given only for firm matches. Size is stated for part of the rows, as once, few or many counts, or as a class when the clone is expanded.

V gene	clone size	D gene	J gene	CDR3 DNA	CDR3 protein
TRBV9	-	-	TRBJ2-3	TGTGCCAGCAGCGTAGGGGGGGGCCGTGGCACAGATACGCAGTATTTT	CASSVGGGRGTDTQYF
TRBV5-5	-	-	TRBJ2-1	TGTGCCAGCAGCTTTCCAGGGTACAATGAGCAGTTCTTC	CASSFPGYNEQFF
TRBV5-1	-	-	TRBJ1-4	TGCGCCAGCAGCATGGGGGCGACTAATGAAAAACTGTTTTTT	CASSMGATNEKLFF
TRBV29-1	-	-	TRBJ2-7	TGCAGCGTTGAATCTAACTCGTACGAGCAGTACTTC	CSVESNSYEQYF
TRBV28	-	TRBD1	TRBJ1-5	TGTGCCAGCAGTTCGATAACTGAACCAGGGGGGCATTTT	CASSSITEPGGHF
TRBV3-1/TRBV3-2	once	-	TRBJ1-2	TGTGCCAGCAGAGTGTATGCTGGCTACACCTTC	CASRVYAGYTF
TRBV25-1	-	TRBD1	TRBJ1-1	TGTGCCAGCAGTGCTGAGACAGGGAGGTTCTTCTTT	CASSAETGRFFF
TRBV19	-	-	TRBJ1-2	TGTGCCAGTAGTATTGGGCAGAGCTATGGCTACACCTTC	CASSIGQSYGYTF
TRBV18	-	-	TRBJ1-5	TGTGCCAGCTCAAGAACGGGCGCGGGGAGCAATCAGCCCCAGCATTTT	CASSRTGAGSNQPQHF
TRBV6-5	-	-	TRBJ1-2	TGTGCCAGCAGTCGGGACCTTAACTATGGCTACACCTTC	CASSRDLNYGYTF
TRBV10-3	-	TRBD1	TRBJ1-4	TGTGCCATCGGACAGGGGTGGGAAAAACTGTTTTTT	CAIGQGWEKLFF
TRBV7-8	-	-	TRBJ1-3	TGTGCCAGCAGCTTAGCGAGGTTTACTGGAAACACCATATATTTT	CASSLARFTGNTIYF
TRBV3-1/TRBV3-2	-	-	TRBJ1-3	TGTGCCAGCAGCCAAGATTCAGGGAGCTCTGGAAACACCATATATTTT	CASSQDSGSSGNTIYF
TRBV9	-	-	TRBJ1-2	TGTGCCAGCAGCCCCATAGACAGTTTCATTAACTATGGCTACACCTTC	CASSPIDSFINYGYTF
TRBV4-3	once	-	TRBJ1-4	TGCGCCAGCAGCCAAGCCGTAGTCGAAAAACTGTTTTTT	CASSQAVVEKLFF
TRBV5-4	-	-	TRBJ1-1	TGTGCCAGCAGCATAAACACGAACACTGAAGCTTTCTTT	CASSINTNTEAFF
TRBV3-1/TRBV3-2	-	TRBD2	TRBJ2-3	TGTGCCAGCAGCCAGCGGGGGGGCACAGATACGCAGTATTTT	CASSQRGGTDTQYF
TRBV5-4	-	TRBD2	TRBJ2-7	TGTGCCAGCAGCTACGGGACTAGCGGGAGCTACGAGCAGTACTTC	CASSYGTSGSYEQYF
TRBV7-8	-	-	TRBJ1-4	TGTGCCAGCAGCTTATTATCGGGGAATGAAAAACTGTTTTTT	CASSLLSGNEKLFF
TRBV5-1	-	TRBD1	TRBJ1-1	TGCGCCAGCAGAAACGAGGGGGCAACTGAAGCTTTCTTT	CASRNEGATEAFF
TRBV27	-	TRBD1	TRBJ1-1	TGTGCCAGCAGTCCGGGGACAGGAATAAAAACTGAAGCTTTCTTT	CASSPGTGIKTEAFF
TRBV24-1	-	-	TRBJ1-2	TGTGCCACCAGTGATACCTCCGGGACACCACTCTATGGCTACACCTTC	CATSDTSGTPLYGYTF
TRBV27	-	-	TRBJ1-1	TGTGCCAGCAGCCGGAACAGCATGAACACTGAAGCTTTCTTT	CASSRNSMNTEAFF
TRBV18	-	-	TRBJ1-3	TGTGCCAGCTCACCACGAGGGGCAGATTTTGGAAACACCATATATTTT	CASSPRGADFGNTIYF
TRBV7-9	-	-	TRBJ1-2	TGTGCCAGCAGCTTGGACAGCGCGACTAACTATGGCTACACCTTC	CASSLDSATNYGYTF
TRBV5-6	-	-	TRBJ1-2	TGTGCCAGCACCCCGTTCCTCGGTGGTCTGAGGCTGGGCTACACCTTC	CASTPFLGGLRLGYTF
TRBV7-6	-	-	TRBJ2-2	TGTGCCAGCAGCTTATGGCGGGTGAACACCGGGGAGCTGTTTTTT	CASSLWRVNTGELFF
TRBV6-4	-	TRBD2	TRBJ2-1	TGTGCCAGCAGTTTTAGCGGGGGCACCTACAATGAGCAGTTCTTC	CASSFSGGTYNEQFF
TRBV29-1	-	-	TRBJ2-5	TGCAGCGTTGAAGCACCCGATAGCTTCGTTGAGACCCAGTACTTC	CSVEAPDSFVETQYF
TRBV19	-	TRBD1	TRBJ1-5	TGTGCCAGTAGTACGGACAGGGTTAGCAATCAGCCCCAGCATTTT	CASSTDRVSNQPQHF
TRBV7-9	-	-	TRBJ1-6	TGTGCCAGCAGCTTAGGGCAGGGGAGTATGCATTCACCCCTCCACTTT	CASSLGQGSMHSPLHF
TRBV11-2	once	TRBD1	TRBJ1-2	TGTGCCAGCAGCTTGGCCCGTAGCACCAGGGGGTCTCACTATGGCTACACCTTC	CASSLARSTRGSHYGYTF
TRBV7-2	-	-	TRBJ1-5	TGTGCCAGCAGGCAACGAGCCGGTAGCAATCAGCCCCAGCATTTT	CASRQRAGSNQPQHF
TRBV9	-	-	TRBJ1-3	TGTGCCAGCAGCGTAGCGGGGAGCTCTGGAAACACCATATATTTT	CASSVAGSSGNTIYF
TRBV9	-	-	TRBJ2-4	TGTGCCAGCAGCGTAGGAGGAGACAGCCTAGCCAAAAACATTCAGTACTTC	CASSVGGDSLAKNIQYF
TRBV15	-	-	TRBJ1-2	TGTGCCACCAGCAGAGATAGTATAGGAGGGGAGTCCTTC	CATSRDSIGGESF
TRBV3-1/TRBV3-2	-	-	TRBJ1-2	TGTGCCAGCAGCCAAGGAAGCGGGGTCGGCTACACCTTC	CASSQGSGVGYTF
TRBV7-2	-	-	TRBJ2-7	TGTGCCAGCAGCTTGTCGTCGAGCCTTCACGAGCAGTACTTC	CASSLSSSLHEQYF
TRBV5-1	-	-	TRBJ1-4	TGCGCCAGCAGCTTGAGGGGCGAAAAACTGTTTTTT	CASSLRGEKLFF
TRBV6-1	few	TRBD2	TRBJ2-6	TGTGCCAGCAGTGAAGCTAGCGGGGGATACTCTGGGGCCAACGTCCTGACTTTC	CASSEASGGYSGANVLTF
TRBV7-6	-	TRBD2	TRBJ2-2	TGTGCCAGCAGCTTATCCGGGGGGAACGGGGAGCTGTTTTTT	CASSLSGGNGELFF
TRBV7-9	-	-	TRBJ1-2	TGTGCCTGTTCGACCCGAAGAGGCTACACCTTC	CACSTRRGYTF
TRBV18	-	-	TRBJ2-2	TGTGCCAGCTCATCCATCCCCGTCGGGGCAGGCACCGGGGAGCTGTTTTTT	CASSSIPVGAGTGELFF
TRBV20-1	-	-	TRBJ2-5	TGCAGTGCTAGTGGGGCACAAACTATTGAACAAGAGACCCAGTACTTC	CSASGAQTIEQETQYF
TRBV13	-	-	TRBJ2-1	TGTGCCAGCAGCTTAGGAGGCGATGAGCAGTTCTTC	CASSLGGDEQFF
TRBV9	-	-	TRBJ2-1	TGTGCCAGCAGCGTAGCTTACAGCAATGAGCAGTTCTTC	CASSVAYSNEQFF
TRBV10-2	few	TRBD1	TRBJ1-4	TGCGCCACCGAAGACAAGGACAGGGATGAAAAACTGTTTTTT	CATEDKDRDEKLFF
TRBV20-1	-	-	TRBJ1-4	TGCAGTGCTAGTCCCAGGAGTGCAACTAATGAAAAACTGTTTTTT	CSASPRSATNEKLFF
TRBV30	-	-	TRBJ2-3	TGTGCCTGGAGGGAGAGCACAGATACGCAGTATTTT	CAWRESTDTQYF
TRBV7-9	-	-	TRBJ1-1	TGTGCCAGCAGCTTAGCTGGGAATACTGAAGCTTTCTTT	CASSLAGNTEAFF
TRBV19	once	-	TRBJ1-1	TGTGCCAGTAGTGAGGGGGAATCCATGAACACTGAAGCTTTCTTT	CASSEGESMNTEAFF
TRBV6-6	once	-	TRBJ1-2	TGTGCCAGCAGCAGACCGTTAGCTAACTATGGCTACACCTTC	CASSRPLANYGYTF
TRBV18	-	-	TRBJ1-1	TGTGCCAGCTCACCAACTAACAGACCGAACACTGAAGCTTTCTTT	CASSPTNRPNTEAFF
TRBV5-1	-	-	TRBJ2-5	TGCGCCAGCAGCTTGCGAGGGGGGGAAGGTAGAGAGACCCAGTACTTC	CASSLRGGEGRETQYF
TRBV13	-	-	TRBJ2-1	TGTGCCAGCAGCTTAGGCCTTTTGGGGGAGTCCTACAATGAGCAGTTCTTC	CASSLGLLGESYNEQFF
TRBV4-2	-	-	TRBJ2-7	TGTGCCAGCAGCCAAGACTTCTCGACAGCCTTAACGTTTTACGAGCAGTACTTC	CASSQDFSTALTFYEQYF
TRBV10-1	-	TRBD2	TRBJ2-1	TGCGCCAGCAGTGAATTATGGCTAGCGGGGACGTCCTACAATGAGCAGTTCTTC	CASSELWLAGTSYNEQFF
TRBV11-3	few	TRBD1	TRBJ1-1	TGTGCCAGCAGCCCAGGACAGGGAGTGGCCGCCTTT	CASSPGQGVAAF
TRBV5-6	-	-	TRBJ2-7	TGTGCCAGCAGCTTTGAGCTGGGGCAATCCTACGAGCAGTACTTC	CASSFELGQSYEQYF